The clone carrying this T cell receptor (beta chain) was recorded many times. Antigen specificity is unknown. TCRdb reprocessed the reads with MiXCR, giving one entry per CDR3 protein. The sample consists of around 300,000 distinct CDR3 sequences, approximately 22% of them appearing once. With 5 bases clipped from V and 7 bases from J, the junction kept 9 bases outside the gene matches. The CDR3 has 16 residues. Germline CDR1 and CDR2: LGHNT and FRNRAP. The sample comes from a study of T cell repertoires in cytomegalovirus infection. Study-level background: Selected CMV epitopes included recently identified HLA-C-restricted ones as well as well-studied HLA-B-restricted ones. Both CMV infection and a matching HLA type were indicated by public TCR beta signatures. General observations from the study: CMV-specific TCR beta clonotypes restricted by HLA-C were the ones dominating the ex vivo response.

The source material was cultured PBMCs, sampled from culture after CMV antigen stimulation. The sequence derives from a human donor in good health (CMV status not recorded). Some clones in this sample may be carry-over from other donors' samples. The chain is built from TRBV12-5 and TRBJ2-4; 12 bases are shared with TRBD2. CDR3 nucleotide sequence: TGTGCTAGTGGTCCGGGACTAGCGGGCCTCGGGAACATTCAGTACTTC. Translated, it gives CASGPGLAGLGNIQYF.